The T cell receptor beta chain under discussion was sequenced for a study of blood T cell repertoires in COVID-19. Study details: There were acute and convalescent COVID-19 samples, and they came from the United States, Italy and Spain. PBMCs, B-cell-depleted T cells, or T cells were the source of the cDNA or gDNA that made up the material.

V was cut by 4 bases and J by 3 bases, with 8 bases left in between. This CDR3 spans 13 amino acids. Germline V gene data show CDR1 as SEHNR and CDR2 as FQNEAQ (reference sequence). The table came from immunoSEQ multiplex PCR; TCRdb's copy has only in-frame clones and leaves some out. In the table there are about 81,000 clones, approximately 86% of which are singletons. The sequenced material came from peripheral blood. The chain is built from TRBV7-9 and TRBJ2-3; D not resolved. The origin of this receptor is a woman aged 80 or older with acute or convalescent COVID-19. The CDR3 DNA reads TGTGCCAGCAGCTCACTCTGGACAGATACGCAGTATTTT. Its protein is CASSSLWTDTQYF.